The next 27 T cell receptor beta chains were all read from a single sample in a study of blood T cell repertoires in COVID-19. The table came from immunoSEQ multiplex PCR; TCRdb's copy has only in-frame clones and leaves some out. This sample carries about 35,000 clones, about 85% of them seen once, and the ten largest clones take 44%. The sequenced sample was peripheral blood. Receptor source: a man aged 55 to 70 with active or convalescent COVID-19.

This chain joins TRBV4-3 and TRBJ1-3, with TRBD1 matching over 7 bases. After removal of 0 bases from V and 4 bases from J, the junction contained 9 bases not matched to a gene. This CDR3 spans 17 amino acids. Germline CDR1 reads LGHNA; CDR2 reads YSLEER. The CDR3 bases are TGCGCCAGCAGCCAAGACCTCATAGGGGGCGAGGGAAACACCATATATTTT. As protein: CASSQDLIGGEGNTIYF.

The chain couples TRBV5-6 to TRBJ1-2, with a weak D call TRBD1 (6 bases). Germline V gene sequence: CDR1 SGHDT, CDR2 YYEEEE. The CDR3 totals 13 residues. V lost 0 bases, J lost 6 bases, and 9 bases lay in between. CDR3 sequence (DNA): TGTGCCAGCAGCTTGGGCGACAGGAATGGCTACACCTTC. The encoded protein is CASSLGDRNGYTF.

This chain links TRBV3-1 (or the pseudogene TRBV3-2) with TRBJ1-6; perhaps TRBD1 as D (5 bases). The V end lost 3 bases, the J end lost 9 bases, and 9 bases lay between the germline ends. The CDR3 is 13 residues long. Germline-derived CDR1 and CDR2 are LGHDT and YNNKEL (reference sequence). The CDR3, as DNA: TGTGCCAGCAGCCACGGGGGAACTTCACCCCTCCACTTT. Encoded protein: CASSHGGTSPLHF.

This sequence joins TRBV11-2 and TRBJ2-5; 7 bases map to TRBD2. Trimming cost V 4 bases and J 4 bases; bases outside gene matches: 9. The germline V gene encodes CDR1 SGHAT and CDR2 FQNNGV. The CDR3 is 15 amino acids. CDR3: CASSSGGGPVETQYF. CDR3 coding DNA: TGTGCCAGCAGCTCTGGGGGGGGACCAGTAGAGACCCAGTACTTC.

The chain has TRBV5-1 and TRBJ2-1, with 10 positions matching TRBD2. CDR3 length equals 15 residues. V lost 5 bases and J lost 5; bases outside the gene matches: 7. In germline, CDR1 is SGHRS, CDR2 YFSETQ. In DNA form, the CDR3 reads TGCGCCAGCAGATTAGAGCGGGAGGGCAACAATGAGCAGTTCTTC. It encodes CASRLEREGNNEQFF.

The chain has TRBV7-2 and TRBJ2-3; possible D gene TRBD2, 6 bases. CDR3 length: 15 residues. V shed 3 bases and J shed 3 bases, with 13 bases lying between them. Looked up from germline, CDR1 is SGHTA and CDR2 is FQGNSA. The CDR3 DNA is TGTGCCAGCAGCTTGGCGGGAAGGGGTACAGATACGCAGTATTTT. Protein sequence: CASSLAGRGTDTQYF.

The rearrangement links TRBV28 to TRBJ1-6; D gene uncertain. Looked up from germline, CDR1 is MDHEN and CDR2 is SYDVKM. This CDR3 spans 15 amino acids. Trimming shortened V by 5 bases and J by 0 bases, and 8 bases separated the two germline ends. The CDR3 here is CASSPESSYNSPLHF. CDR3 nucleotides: TGTGCCAGCAGTCCCGAGAGCTCCTATAATTCACCCCTCCACTTT.

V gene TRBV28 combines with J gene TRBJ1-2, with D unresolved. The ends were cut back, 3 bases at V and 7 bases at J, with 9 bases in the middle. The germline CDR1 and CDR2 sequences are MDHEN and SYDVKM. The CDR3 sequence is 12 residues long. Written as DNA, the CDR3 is TGTGCCAGCAGTTTGAGAGAACGTGGCTACACCTTC. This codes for CASSLRERGYTF.

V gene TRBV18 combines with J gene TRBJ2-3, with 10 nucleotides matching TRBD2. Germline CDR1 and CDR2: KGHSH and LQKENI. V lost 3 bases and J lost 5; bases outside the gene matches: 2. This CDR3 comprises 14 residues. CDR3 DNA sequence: TGTGCCAGCTCACCCCGACTAGCGGGAGATACGCAGTATTTT. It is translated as CASSPRLAGDTQYF.

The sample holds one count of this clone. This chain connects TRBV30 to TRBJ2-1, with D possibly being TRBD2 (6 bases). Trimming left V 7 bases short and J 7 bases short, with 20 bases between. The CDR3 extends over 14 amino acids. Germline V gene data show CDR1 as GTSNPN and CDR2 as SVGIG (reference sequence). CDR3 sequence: CASRHVGLGNEQFF. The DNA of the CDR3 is TGTGCCTCGAGACACGTGGGACTGGGGAATGAGCAGTTCTTC.

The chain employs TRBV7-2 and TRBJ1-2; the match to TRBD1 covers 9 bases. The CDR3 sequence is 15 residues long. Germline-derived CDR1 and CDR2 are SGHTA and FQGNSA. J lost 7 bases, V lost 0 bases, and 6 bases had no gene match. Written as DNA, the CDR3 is TGTGCCAGCAGCTTAGCGTTGGACAGGGGCTCTGGCTACACCTTC. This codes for CASSLALDRGSGYTF.

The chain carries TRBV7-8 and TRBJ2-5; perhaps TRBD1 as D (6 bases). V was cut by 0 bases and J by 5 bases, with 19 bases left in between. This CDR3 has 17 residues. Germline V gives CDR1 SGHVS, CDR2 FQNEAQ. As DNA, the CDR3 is TGTGCCAGCAGCTTAGCGGGCGACAGGCGGTCGGGGGAGACCCAGTACTTC. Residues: CASSLAGDRRSGETQYF.

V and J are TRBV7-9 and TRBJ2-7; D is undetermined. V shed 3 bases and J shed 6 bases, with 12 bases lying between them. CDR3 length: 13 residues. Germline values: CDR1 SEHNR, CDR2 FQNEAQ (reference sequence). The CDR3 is CASSFTVSGEQYV. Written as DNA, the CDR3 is TGTGCCAGCAGCTTCACGGTTTCAGGCGAGCAGTACGTC.

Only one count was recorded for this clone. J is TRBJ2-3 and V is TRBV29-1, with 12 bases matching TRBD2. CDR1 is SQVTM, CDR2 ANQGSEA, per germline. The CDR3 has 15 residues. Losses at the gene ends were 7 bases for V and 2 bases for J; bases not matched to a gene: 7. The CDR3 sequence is CSAVTSGGITDTQYF. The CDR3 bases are TGCAGCGCTGTGACTAGCGGGGGAATCACAGATACGCAGTATTTT.

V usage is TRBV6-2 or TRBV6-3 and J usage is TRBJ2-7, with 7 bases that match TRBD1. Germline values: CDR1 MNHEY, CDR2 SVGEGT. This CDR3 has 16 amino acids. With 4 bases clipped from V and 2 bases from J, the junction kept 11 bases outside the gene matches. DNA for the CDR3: TGTGCCAGCAGTTCAATTTACAGGGGCCGTACCTACGAGCAGTACGTC. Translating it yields CASSSIYRGRTYEQYV.

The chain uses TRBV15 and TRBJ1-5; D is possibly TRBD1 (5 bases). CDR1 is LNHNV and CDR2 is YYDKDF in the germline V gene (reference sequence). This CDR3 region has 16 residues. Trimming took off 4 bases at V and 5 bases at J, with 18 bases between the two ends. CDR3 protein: CATSIAREGPYQPQHF. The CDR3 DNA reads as TGTGCCACCAGCATCGCCCGGGAGGGGCCCTATCAGCCCCAGCATTTT.

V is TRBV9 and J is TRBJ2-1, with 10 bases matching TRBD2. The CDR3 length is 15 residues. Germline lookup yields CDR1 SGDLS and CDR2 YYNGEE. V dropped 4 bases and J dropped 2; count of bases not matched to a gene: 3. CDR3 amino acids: CASSQSGRAYNEQFF. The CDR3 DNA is TGTGCCAGCAGCCAGAGCGGGAGGGCCTACAATGAGCAGTTCTTC.

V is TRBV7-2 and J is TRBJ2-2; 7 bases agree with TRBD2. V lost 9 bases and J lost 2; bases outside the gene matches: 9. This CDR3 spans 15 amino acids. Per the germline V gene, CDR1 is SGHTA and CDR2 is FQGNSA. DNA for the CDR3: TGTGCCAGTTCCTGGGGGGGATTTAACACCGGGGAGCTGTTTTTT. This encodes CASSWGGFNTGELFF.

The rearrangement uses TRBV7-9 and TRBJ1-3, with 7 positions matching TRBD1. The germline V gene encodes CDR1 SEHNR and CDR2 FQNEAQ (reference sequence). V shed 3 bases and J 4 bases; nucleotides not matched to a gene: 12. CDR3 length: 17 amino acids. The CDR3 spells CASSLEQGSSKGNTIYF. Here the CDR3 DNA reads TGTGCCAGCAGCTTGGAACAGGGGAGTAGCAAAGGAAACACCATATATTTT.

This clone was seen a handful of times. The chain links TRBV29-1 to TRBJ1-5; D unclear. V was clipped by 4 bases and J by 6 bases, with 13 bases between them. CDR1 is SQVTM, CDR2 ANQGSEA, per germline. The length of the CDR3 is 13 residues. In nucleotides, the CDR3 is TGCAGCGTTGCCCTCGGAGGGAGTCAGCCCCAGCATTTT. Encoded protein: CSVALGGSQPQHF.

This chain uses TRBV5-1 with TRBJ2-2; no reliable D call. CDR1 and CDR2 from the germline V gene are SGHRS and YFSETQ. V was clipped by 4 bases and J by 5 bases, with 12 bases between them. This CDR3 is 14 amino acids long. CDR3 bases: TGCGCCAGCAGCAACGCCTTAGCAACCGGGGAGCTGTTTTTT. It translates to CASSNALATGELFF.

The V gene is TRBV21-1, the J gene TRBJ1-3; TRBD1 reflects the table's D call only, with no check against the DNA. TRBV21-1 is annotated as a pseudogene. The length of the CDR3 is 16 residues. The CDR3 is CASNLGRGRSGNTIYF. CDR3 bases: TGTGCCAGCAATTTGGGCAGGGGCCGCTCTGGAAACACCATATATTTT.

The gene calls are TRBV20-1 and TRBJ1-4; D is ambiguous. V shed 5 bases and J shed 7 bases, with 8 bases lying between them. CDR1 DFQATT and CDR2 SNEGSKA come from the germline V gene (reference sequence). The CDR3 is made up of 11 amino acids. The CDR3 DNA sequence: TGCAGTGCTCGTGTTCGTGAAAAACTGTTTTTT. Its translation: CSARVREKLFF.

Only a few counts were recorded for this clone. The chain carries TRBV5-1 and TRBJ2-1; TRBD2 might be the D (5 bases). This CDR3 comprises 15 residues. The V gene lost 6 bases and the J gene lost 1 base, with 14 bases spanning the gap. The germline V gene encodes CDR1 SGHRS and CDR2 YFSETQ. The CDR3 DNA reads TGCGCCAGCATTGCCCTAGCCGGGTCCTACAATGAGCAGTTCTTC. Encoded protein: CASIALAGSYNEQFF.

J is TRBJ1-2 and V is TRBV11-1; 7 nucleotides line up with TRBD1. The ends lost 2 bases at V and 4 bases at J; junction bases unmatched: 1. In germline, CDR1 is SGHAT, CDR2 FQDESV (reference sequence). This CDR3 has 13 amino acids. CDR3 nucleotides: TGTGCCAGCAGCTTACAGGGGGGCTATGGCTACACCTTC. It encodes CASSLQGGYGYTF.

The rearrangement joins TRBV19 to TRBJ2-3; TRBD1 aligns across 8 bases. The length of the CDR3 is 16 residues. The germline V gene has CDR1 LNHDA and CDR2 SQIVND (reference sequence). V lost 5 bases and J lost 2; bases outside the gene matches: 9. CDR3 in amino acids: CASSGTGGRFTDTQYF. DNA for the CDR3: TGTGCCAGTAGTGGAACAGGGGGAAGGTTCACAGATACGCAGTATTTT.

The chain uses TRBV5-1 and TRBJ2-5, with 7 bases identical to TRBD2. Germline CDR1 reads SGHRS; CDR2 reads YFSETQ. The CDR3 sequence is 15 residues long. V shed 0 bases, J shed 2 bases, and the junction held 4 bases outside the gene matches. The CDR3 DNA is TGCGCCAGCAGCTTGGACGGGCGGGGGCAAGAGACCCAGTACTTC. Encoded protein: CASSLDGRGQETQYF.